This T cell receptor beta chain was recorded in a study of shared clonotypes between healthy human individuals. Study conclusions and caveats: Despite large depth, sorted-subset datasets appeared incompletely sequenced.

Concerning this clone: The antigen is undetermined.

CD45RO negativity and positive selection for CCR7 defined naive CD8 cells, a population that excluded terminally differentiated effector memory CD45RA+ cells. The method was immunoSEQ multiplex PCR; TCRdb's version includes in-frame clones alone and lacks a portion of them. The profile shows about 2,200,000 clones, under 95% of them singletons. Germline loops: CDR1 LGHNT, CDR2 FRNRAP. V lost 3 bases, J lost 4 bases, and 6 bases lay in between. This CDR3 is 13 amino acids long. The gene calls are TRBV12-5 and TRBJ2-2; D is unresolved. Sequenced sample: naive CD8+ T cells from PBMCs. The origin of this receptor is a man between 18 and 29 years old in good health. Some clones in this sample may be carry-over from other donors' samples. CDR3: CASGFPGTGELFF. The CDR3 DNA follows: TGTGCTAGTGGTTTCCCGGGCACCGGGGAGCTGTTTTTT.